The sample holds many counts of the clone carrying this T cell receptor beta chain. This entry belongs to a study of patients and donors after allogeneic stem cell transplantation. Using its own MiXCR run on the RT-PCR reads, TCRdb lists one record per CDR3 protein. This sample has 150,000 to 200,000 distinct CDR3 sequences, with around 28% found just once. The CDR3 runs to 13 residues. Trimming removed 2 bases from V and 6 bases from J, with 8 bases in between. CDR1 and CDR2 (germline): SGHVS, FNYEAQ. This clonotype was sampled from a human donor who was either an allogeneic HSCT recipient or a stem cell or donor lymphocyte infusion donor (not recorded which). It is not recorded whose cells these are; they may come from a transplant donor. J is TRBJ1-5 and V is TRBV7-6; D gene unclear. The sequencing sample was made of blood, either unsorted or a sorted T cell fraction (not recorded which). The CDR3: CASSLFPGQPQHF. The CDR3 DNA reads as TGTGCCAGCAGCTTATTCCCAGGTCAGCCCCAGCATTTT.